This record covers a single T cell receptor beta chain. Repertoires were generated with immunoSEQ multiplex PCR, while TCRdb's copy carries only in-frame clones and drops some. The sample lists tens of thousands of clones, over 80% occurring once. This record belongs to a study of OX40 agonist ivuxolimab in advanced cancers. Germline V lookup: CDR1 MDHEN, CDR2 SYDVKM. This CDR3 contains 12 residues. V lost 6 bases and J lost 3, with 6 bases in between. Sequenced material: CD4+ or CD8+ T cells sorted from blood, taken in a trial of the OX40 agonist ivuxolimab. The source is an adult with an advanced solid tumor such as melanoma, head and neck, liver or kidney cancer. V usage is TRBV28 and J usage is TRBJ1-5; D is unresolved. CDR3 region: CASRPPNQPQHF. The CDR3 DNA is TGTGCCAGCAGACCCCCCAATCAGCCCCAGCATTTT. Based on the CDR3 plus reference TRBV28 and TRBJ1-5, the full variable domain is DVKVTQSSRYLVKRTGEKVFLECVQDMDHENMFWYRQDPGLGLRLIYFSYDVKMKEKGDIPEGYSVSREKKERFSLILESASTNQTSMYLCASRPPNQPQHFGDGTRLSIL.